Listed here are 15 T cell receptor beta chains from one sample, sequenced in a study of control samples from healthy donors and cancer patients. The protocol was immunoSEQ multiplex PCR, while the TCRdb copy is restricted to in-frame clones and leaves out a portion. The data contain about 160,000 clones, about 93% of them seen just once; the ten biggest clones take up 0.68%. The source material was blood. The receptors here all came from a young woman in good health.

V usage is TRBV6-2 or TRBV6-3 and J usage is TRBJ2-7; 7 nucleotides agree with TRBD2. There are 16 residues in the CDR3. Germline assignment: CDR1 MNHEY and CDR2 SVGEGT. J gave up 0 bases and V 4 bases, and 9 bases lay outside the gene matches. The CDR3 region has the DNA TGTGCCAGCAGTTTCCCCCTCGGCGGGAGCTCCTACGAGCAGTACTTC. It yields the protein CASSFPLGGSSYEQYF.

V and J are TRBV6-5 and TRBJ2-7, with D uncertain. Germline-derived CDR1 and CDR2 are MNHEY and SVGAGI. V gave up 2 bases and J gave up 1 base, with 6 bases separating them. This CDR3 contains 13 residues. CDR3 DNA sequence: TGTGCCAGCAGTTACGGGAATTCCTACGAGCAGTACTTC. It specifies CASSYGNSYEQYF.

The chain carries TRBV14 and TRBJ2-3; D possibly corresponds to TRBD2 (6 bases). The germline CDR1 and CDR2 sequences are SGHDN and FVKESK. The CDR3 runs 16 residues. The ends were cut back, 1 base at V and 0 bases at J, with 11 bases in the middle. CDR3 region: CASSQAILASTDTQYF. The CDR3 nucleotides read TGTGCCAGCAGCCAAGCGATACTAGCTAGCACAGATACGCAGTATTTT.

The chain is built from TRBV5-4 and TRBJ2-1; a weak D match, TRBD2 (8 bases). Germline values: CDR1 SGHNT, CDR2 YYREEE (reference sequence). Trimming cost V 6 bases and J 3 bases, with 19 bases left between them. This CDR3 is built from 16 residues. Here the CDR3 DNA reads TGTGCCAGCACCTACAGGGGCGGGGGGCTCTACAATGAGCAGTTCTTC. This sequence encodes CASTYRGGGLYNEQFF.

The chain employs TRBV7-2 and TRBJ2-2; 8 nucleotides match TRBD2. This CDR3 has 15 amino acids. CDR1 and CDR2 from the germline V gene are SGHTA and FQGNSA. Germline trimming cut 2 bases from V and 6 bases from J; bases unmatched to any gene: 5. CDR3 protein: CASSLTGTSPGELFF. As DNA, the CDR3 is TGTGCCAGCAGCTTAACCGGGACTAGTCCCGGGGAGCTGTTTTTT.

The chain couples TRBV6-1 to TRBJ2-1; D unclear. The V gene's germline CDR1 is MNHNS and CDR2 SASEGT. Trimming removed 3 bases at V and 5 bases at J, with 11 bases between. The CDR3 spans 14 residues. The CDR3 spells CASSEVGTHNEQFF. For the CDR3, the DNA is TGTGCCAGCAGTGAGGTGGGCACACACAATGAGCAGTTCTTC.

The rearrangement links TRBV18 to TRBJ1-2; D is unclear. The CDR3 consists of 13 residues. Germline-derived CDR1 and CDR2 are KGHSH and LQKENI. Deletions cut 1 base from V and 6 bases from J, with 9 bases between. In DNA form, the CDR3 reads TGTGCCAGCTCACCACGCACGGCAAATGGCTACACCTTC. Translating gives CASSPRTANGYTF.

V and J are TRBV7-9 and TRBJ2-7, with D hard to call. V dropped 5 bases and J dropped 0 bases, with 11 bases sitting between them. This CDR3 region has 14 residues. Germline CDR1 and CDR2: SEHNR and FQNEAQ (reference sequence). CDR3 protein: CASSPSSASYEQYF. CDR3 nucleotides: TGTGCCAGCAGCCCGAGCAGCGCCTCCTACGAGCAGTACTTC.

V usage is TRBV7-2 and J usage is TRBJ1-1, with 9 bases aligning to TRBD1. This CDR3 contains 14 residues. V dropped 4 bases and J dropped 1; count of bases not matched to a gene: 1. The V gene's germline CDR1 is SGHTA and CDR2 FQGNSA. Written as DNA, the CDR3 is TGTGCCAGCAGCTCACAGGGGGCGAACACTGAAGCTTTCTTT. Protein sequence: CASSSQGANTEAFF. Full variable domain (rest looked up from reference TRBV7-2 and TRBJ1-1): GAGVSQSPSNKVTEKGKDVELRCDPISGHTALYWYRQSLGQGLEFLIYFQGNSAPDKSGLPSDRFSAERTGGSVSTLTIQRTQQEDSAVYLCASSSQGANTEAFFGQGTRLTVV.

The rearrangement joins TRBV10-3 to TRBJ2-6; no reliable D call. Deletions cut 3 bases from V and 0 bases from J, with 6 bases between. The CDR3 is 15 amino acids. Germline assignment: CDR1 ENHRY and CDR2 SYGVKD. The CDR3 DNA follows: TGTGCCATCAGTGATGTCGGCTCTGGGGCCAACGTCCTGACTTTC. This translates into CAISDVGSGANVLTF.

The gene calls are TRBV27 and TRBJ1-4; D uncertain. Germline assignment: CDR1 MNHEY and CDR2 SMNVEV (reference sequence). The CDR3 length is 13 residues. Deletions cut 6 bases from V and 5 bases from J, with 10 bases between. The CDR3 nucleotides read TGTGCCAGCAGCCGGAAGTGGAATGAAAAACTGTTTTTT. Its translation is CASSRKWNEKLFF.

On this clone itself: The junction departs from the called germline gene at one end, perhaps through a read error. The genes are TRBV28 and TRBJ2-7, with 16 positions matching TRBD2. The CDR3 sequence is 14 residues long. Germline V lookup: CDR1 MDHEN, CDR2 SYDVKM. CDR3: CASSPGTSGRAVGF. The CDR3 DNA reads TGTGCCAGCAGTCCCGGGACTAGCGGGAGGGCCGTCGGCTTC.

V gene TRBV28 combines with J gene TRBJ1-4; no definite D call. Germline-derived CDR1 and CDR2 are MDHEN and SYDVKM. V lost 3 bases and J 2 bases, leaving 7 bases between the germline ends. This CDR3 contains 14 residues. The CDR3 sequence: CASSLGNTNEKLFF. CDR3 coding DNA: TGTGCCAGCAGTTTGGGAAATACTAATGAAAAACTGTTTTTT.

The chain joins TRBV7-8 to TRBJ2-5, with a possible D match to TRBD2 (6 bases). The CDR3 covers 16 residues. Germline V gene sequence: CDR1 SGHVS, CDR2 FQNEAQ. The V end lost 3 bases, the J end lost 5 bases, and 19 bases lay between the germline ends. CDR3 sequence: CASSLPTASGEETQYF. The DNA of the CDR3 is TGTGCCAGCAGCTTGCCGACAGCGTCGGGGGAGGAGACCCAGTACTTC.

V usage is TRBV5-5 and J usage is TRBJ1-4; D gene ambiguous. The CDR3 has 15 residues. V dropped 3 bases and J dropped 2 bases, with 11 bases sitting between them. Per the germline V gene, CDR1 is SGHKS and CDR2 is YYEKEE (reference sequence). CDR3 bases: TGTGCCAGCAGCTCCTACCCCGGGACTAATGAAAAACTGTTTTTT. It codes for CASSSYPGTNEKLFF.